One sample yielded the 11 T cell receptor beta chains listed below, sequenced in a study of shared clonotypes between healthy human individuals. TCRdb keeps only in-frame clones here, not all; method: immunoSEQ multiplex PCR. The sample includes approximately 2.4 million clones, 95% of them seen just once. Sequenced material: naive CD4+ T cells sorted from blood. This sample's subset: CD45RA+ positively selected. The receptors were gathered from a man aged 18 to 29 in good health.

The V call is TRBV5-4, the J call TRBJ2-2; tentatively, D is TRBD2 (5 bases). CDR1 is SGHNT, CDR2 YYREEE, per germline (reference sequence). Trimming shortened V by 3 bases and J by 1 base, and 7 bases separated the two germline ends. This CDR3 comprises 14 residues. The CDR3 protein is CASSSAGNTGELFF. CDR3 nucleotides: TGTGCCAGCAGCTCCGCGGGGAACACCGGGGAGCTGTTTTTT.

This clone was found a few times. CDR3 in DNA: TGTGCCTGGATCCGACAGGGGCTTAATTCACCCCTCCACTTT. Encoded protein: CAWIRQGLNSPLHF. The genes are TRBV30 and TRBJ1-6; 8 bases line up with TRBD1. The CDR3 consists of 14 residues. Per germline, CDR1 GTSNPN and CDR2 SVGIG (reference sequence). After removal of 4 bases from V and 6 bases from J, the junction contained 5 bases not matched to a gene.

The chain carries TRBV30 and TRBJ1-5; the D gene is possibly TRBD1 (5 bases). Germline CDR1 is GTSNPN and CDR2 is SVGIG (reference sequence). The V end lost 2 bases, the J end lost 6 bases, and 14 bases lay between the germline ends. CDR3 length: 14 amino acids. This CDR3 is CAWSYGGGFQPQHF. DNA for the CDR3: TGTGCCTGGAGTTACGGGGGAGGTTTTCAGCCCCAGCATTTT.

The chain joins TRBV9 to TRBJ1-3; D unclear. CDR3 length equals 14 residues. Germline V gene lookup returns CDR1 SGDLS and CDR2 YYNGEE. Trimming shortened V by 0 bases and J by 0 bases, and 4 bases separated the two germline ends. The CDR3 protein is CASSVDISGNTIYF. The CDR3 nucleotides read TGTGCCAGCAGCGTAGATATCTCTGGAAACACCATATATTTT.

This rearrangement joins TRBV6-1 to TRBJ2-3; the D gene could be TRBD1 or TRBD2 (5 bases each). The CDR3 length is 15 residues. Germline values: CDR1 MNHNS, CDR2 SASEGT. V was shortened by 4 bases and J by 5 bases, with 16 bases between the two germline ends. CDR3 region: CASSAGTLSGDTQYF. DNA for the CDR3: TGTGCCAGCAGTGCCGGGACGCTATCGGGAGATACGCAGTATTTT.

This chain links TRBV5-8 with TRBJ2-6, with 8 bases that match TRBD2. Germline-derived CDR1 and CDR2 are SGHTS and YDEGEE. The CDR3 is 18 residues long. The V and J ends lost 1 base and 0 bases, in that order; junction bases with no gene match: 6. The DNA for the CDR3 is TGTGCCAGCAGCTTGTTCGGGAGGGCTTTCTCTGGGGCCAACGTCCTGACTTTC. This translates into CASSLFGRAFSGANVLTF.

The chain combines TRBV4-1 with TRBJ2-7; D not resolved. V was cut by 0 bases and J by 3 bases, with 9 bases left in between. The CDR3 is 14 residues long. Germline CDR1 reads MGHRA; CDR2 reads YSYEKL. DNA of the CDR3: TGCGCCAGCAGCCAAGACGGCATCTTCTACGAGCAGTACTTC. This codes for CASSQDGIFYEQYF.

This clone has just one count. The chain carries TRBV9 and TRBJ1-1, with D hard to call. Germline V gene data show CDR1 as SGDLS and CDR2 as YYNGEE. The CDR3 length is 13 residues. The V and J ends lost 1 base and 5 bases respectively, with 9 bases between them. In DNA, the CDR3 is TGTGCCAGCAGCGTACGGGGAGATACTGAAGCTTTCTTT. It encodes CASSVRGDTEAFF.

To note about this clone: The same CDR3 is also encoded by other DNA sequences in this sample. This chain uses TRBV5-1 with TRBJ2-6; D ambiguous. This CDR3 region has 15 residues. Deletions cut 0 bases from V and 2 bases from J, with 6 bases between. Germline CDR1 and CDR2: SGHRS and YFSETQ. CDR3 coding DNA: TGCGCCAGCAGCTTGGACAGCCCTGGGGCCAACGTCCTGACTTTC. It specifies CASSLDSPGANVLTF.

V and J are TRBV7-2 and TRBJ2-7, with 7 bases identical to TRBD1. CDR3 length equals 16 residues. Germline V gives CDR1 SGHTA, CDR2 FQGNSA. The J segment lost 2 bases and the V segment lost 5 bases, leaving 12 bases of the junction unmatched. CDR3 sequence: CASSPPPGQPTYEQYF. The CDR3 DNA sequence: TGTGCCAGCAGCCCCCCTCCGGGACAGCCAACCTACGAGCAGTACTTC.

This clone was seen just once. The chain couples TRBV7-2 to TRBJ2-5, with 8 bases lining up with TRBD2. With 5 bases clipped from V and 1 base from J, the junction kept 6 bases outside the gene matches. This CDR3 spans 15 amino acids. The germline CDR1 and CDR2 sequences are SGHTA and FQGNSA. CDR3 DNA: TGTGCCAGCAGCAGGACTAGCTGGATCCAAGAGACCCAGTACTTC. This translates into CASSRTSWIQETQYF.